These 6 T cell receptor beta chains came from one sample sequenced in a study of blood T cell repertoires in COVID-19. Some clones are missing from TCRdb's copy, which holds only in-frame ones; the method was immunoSEQ multiplex PCR. Of about 35,000 clones in the sample, roughly 86% were seen once. The sequencing sample was made of peripheral blood. The receptors originated from a human donor in a cohort sampled during active COVID-19.

This clone was observed a single time. V is TRBV2 and J is TRBJ2-5; 15 bases align to TRBD2. V trimming: 7 bases; J trimming: 4 bases; junction bases outside the gene matches: 1. The CDR3 is 14 residues long. Germline assignment: CDR1 SNHLY and CDR2 FYNNEI. The CDR3: CASKGLAGGETQYF. For the CDR3, the DNA is TGTGCCAGCAAGGGACTAGCGGGGGGAGAGACCCAGTACTTC. The whole variable domain, filled in from reference TRBV2 and TRBJ2-5, reads EPEVTQTPSHQVTQMGQEVILRCVPISNHLYFYWYRQILGQKVEFLVSFYNNEISEKSEIFDDQFSVERPDGSNFTLKIRSTKLEDSAMYFCASKGLAGGETQYFGPGTRLLVL.

This sequence joins TRBV10-2 and TRBJ2-3; 15 bases match TRBD2. V lost 4 bases to trimming and J lost 0 bases; unmatched junction nucleotides: 5. Per the germline V gene, CDR1 is WSHSY and CDR2 is SAAADI. This CDR3 region has 18 residues. CDR3 DNA sequence: TGCGCCAGCAGTGGGCCCGGGACTAGCGGGGGGAGCACAGATACGCAGTATTTT. It is translated as CASSGPGTSGGSTDTQYF.

The CDR3 here is CAISERDTSGAFF. CDR3 coding DNA: TGTGCCATCAGTGAGAGGGACACTTCGGGGGCTTTCTTT. This rearrangement joins TRBV10-3 to TRBJ1-1; tentative D call: TRBD1 (6 bases). V gave up 2 bases and J gave up 11 bases, with 15 bases separating them. The V gene's germline CDR1 is ENHRY and CDR2 SYGVKD. The CDR3 runs to 13 residues.

This clone was detected once. The CDR3 loop reads CASSLGALPSYEQYF. In DNA, the CDR3 is TGCGCCAGCAGCTTGGGTGCACTCCCTTCCTACGAGCAGTACTTC. The genes are TRBV5-1 and TRBJ2-7; no clear D gene. The germline CDR1 and CDR2 sequences are SGHRS and YFSETQ. Trimming took 0 bases from V and 1 from J, leaving 11 bases between them. The length of the CDR3 is 15 residues. Filled out from reference TRBV5-1 and TRBJ2-7, the complete variable domain reads KAGVTQTPRYLIKTRGQQVTLSCSPISGHRSVSWYQQTPGQGLQFLFEYFSETQRNKGNFPGRFSGRQFSNSRSEMNVSTLELGDSALYLCASSLGALPSYEQYFGPGTRLTVT.

The chain carries TRBV12-3 or TRBV12-4 and TRBJ1-3; no clear D gene. The ends were cut back, 3 bases at V and 4 bases at J, with 4 bases in the middle. The CDR3 contains 12 residues. CDR3 amino acids: CASSFSGNTIYF. CDR3 coding DNA: TGTGCCAGCAGTTTCTCCGGAAACACCATATATTTT.

J is TRBJ1-3 and V is TRBV2, with TRBD1 identical over 7 bases. J gave up 4 bases and V 6 bases, and 6 bases lay outside the gene matches. Germline CDR1 is SNHLY and CDR2 is FYNNEI. The CDR3 consists of 14 residues. The CDR3 sequence: CASREGARGNTIYF. The CDR3 DNA reads as TGTGCCAGCAGGGAGGGGGCGCGAGGAAACACCATATATTTT.